This T cell receptor (beta chain) comes out of a study of regulatory T cells in long-lasting Graves disease. General study points: Persistent-disease Graves' patients showed less TCR diversity than new cases.

Time point of the sample: newly diagnosed GD, antithyroid drugs for less than 3 months. The TCR library was made from RNA extracted from PBMCs. Blood from the periphery, around 10 milliliters in all, was drawn into EDTA tubes. The TCR beta library used iRepertoire HTBI primers with Arm-PCR amplification of CDR3. TCRdb reprocessed the multiplex PCR reads via MiXCR and lists one record per CDR3 protein. Of 450,000 to 700,000 distinct CDR3 sequences in the sample, approximately 13% are singletons; the top ten hold approximately 9.3%. Comment on this clonotype: Its antigen is currently unknown.

A further study also used this sample, focusing on T cells in Graves' hyperthyroidism and ophthalmopathy. Turning to that study: The diagnostic basis comprised clinical symptoms, serum thyroxine and TRAb, thyroid ultrasound and orbital computed tomography. A set of HTBI primers served as the primers for a first-round RT-PCR of the TCR CDR3.

Here the sequenced sample was peripheral blood mononuclear cells (PBMCs), taken at new diagnosis, from a patient treated with antithyroid drugs. The clonotype comes from a man aged 25 to 40 with Graves disease.

For the CDR3, the DNA is TGCAGTGCGTCCGAGCGCTACGAGCAGTACTTC. Translated: CSASERYEQYF. The chain couples TRBV20-1 to TRBJ2-7; D not resolved. The germline V gene encodes CDR1 DFQATT and CDR2 SNEGSKA (reference sequence). The CDR3 consists of 11 residues. The V end lost 6 bases, the J end lost 3 bases, and 9 bases lay between the germline ends.